A single sample is the source of the 30 T cell receptor beta chains below, sequenced in a study of OX40 agonist ivuxolimab in advanced cancers. TCRdb keeps only in-frame clones here, not all; method: immunoSEQ multiplex PCR. This table has 95,000 to 100,000 clones, 90% appearing once. Sequenced here: CD4+ or CD8+ T cells sorted from blood, sampled in a trial of the OX40 agonist ivuxolimab. These receptors all come from an adult with an advanced solid tumor such as melanoma, head and neck, liver or kidney cancer.

J is TRBJ2-3 and V is TRBV29-1, with 9 bases lining up with TRBD2. With 7 bases clipped from V and 6 bases from J, the junction kept 8 bases outside the gene matches. The CDR3 sequence is 13 residues long. Germline loops: CDR1 SQVTM, CDR2 ANQGSEA. The DNA for the CDR3 is TGCAGCGCGCTAGCGGCGGGAGGGGATACGCAGTATTTT. It specifies CSALAAGGDTQYF.

The chain has TRBV19 and TRBJ2-1, with D unclear. This CDR3 is built from 12 residues. The V end was cut by 2 bases, the J end by 13 bases, with 12 bases between. Looked up from germline, CDR1 is LNHDA and CDR2 is SQIVND (reference sequence). The CDR3 coding sequence is TGTGCCAGTAGTATACGGGCTGGAATACAGTTCTTC. This encodes CASSIRAGIQFF.

V is TRBV7-9 and J is TRBJ2-3; the D call may be TRBD1 or TRBD2 (5 bases each). The V gene's germline CDR1 is SEHNR and CDR2 FQNEAQ (reference sequence). The CDR3 loop spans 15 amino acids. V lost 3 bases and J lost 4, with 14 bases in between. The CDR3, as DNA: TGTGCCAGCAGCTTCCTCGGGGCCGGGGCAGATACGCAGTATTTT. Protein product: CASSFLGAGADTQYF.

The chain carries TRBV6-1 and TRBJ1-1; D is perhaps TRBD1 (6 bases). The germline V gene has CDR1 MNHNS and CDR2 SASEGT. Trimming cost V 6 bases and J 7 bases, with 15 bases left between them. The CDR3 consists of 13 residues. This CDR3 reads CASSSGTFHEAFF. CDR3 nucleotides: TGTGCCAGCAGCAGCGGGACATTCCATGAAGCTTTCTTT.

J is TRBJ2-2 and V is TRBV11-3; D possibly uses TRBD1 or TRBD2 (5 bases each). Trimming took off 4 bases at V and 7 bases at J, with 22 bases between the two ends. The CDR3 length is 17 residues. Per the germline V gene, CDR1 is SGHNT and CDR2 is YENEEA. The CDR3, as DNA: TGTGCCAGCAGCTCCCTTGGGTTTTGGGGGTTCAACGGGGAGCTGTTTTTT. Translated: CASSSLGFWGFNGELFF.

The chain has TRBV28 and TRBJ2-7; TRBD1 matches 9 bases. J lost 3 bases, V lost 0 bases, and 3 bases had no gene match. The CDR3 is 15 amino acids. CDR1 and CDR2 from the germline V gene are MDHEN and SYDVKM. The CDR3 sequence is CASSLWGQGNYEQYF. In DNA, the CDR3 is TGTGCCAGCAGTTTATGGGGACAGGGTAACTACGAGCAGTACTTC.

Here the CDR3 DNA reads TGTGCCAGCAGCTCCAGGGGGAGTTGGTACGAGCAGTACTTC. Amino acid sequence: CASSSRGSWYEQYF. The chain has TRBV11-3 and TRBJ2-7; 7 nucleotides line up with TRBD1. Germline V lookup: CDR1 SGHNT, CDR2 YENEEA. Trimming took 4 bases from V and 4 from J; bases not matched to a gene: 7. The CDR3 sequence is 14 residues long.

The chain is built from TRBV30 and TRBJ2-3, with D unclear. The germline V gene encodes CDR1 GTSNPN and CDR2 SVGIG (reference sequence). V was clipped by 0 bases and J by 4 bases, with 11 bases between them. The length of the CDR3 is 14 residues. CDR3 amino acids: CAWSVGSAPDTQYF. For the CDR3, the DNA is TGTGCCTGGAGTGTAGGGTCAGCGCCAGATACGCAGTATTTT.

V and J are TRBV15 and TRBJ1-2; the match to TRBD1 covers 8 bases. The germline V gene has CDR1 LNHNV and CDR2 YYDKDF (reference sequence). V was pared by 3 bases and J by 2 bases, with 2 bases of the junction left unmatched. The length of the CDR3 is 14 residues. The CDR3 nucleotides read TGTGCCACCAGCAGGGACAGGGTCAACTATGGCTACACCTTC. This codes for CATSRDRVNYGYTF.

The chain is built from TRBV28 and TRBJ2-5, with TRBD2 matching over 10 bases. V shed 3 bases, J shed 3 bases, and the junction held 4 bases outside the gene matches. From germline, CDR1 is MDHEN and CDR2 SYDVKM. The CDR3 length is 15 residues. In DNA, the CDR3 is TGTGCCAGCAGTTTCCTAGCGGGGGCTAAAGAGACCCAGTACTTC. It is translated as CASSFLAGAKETQYF. Using reference TRBV28 and TRBJ2-5 for the parts outside the CDR3, the full variable domain is DVKVTQSSRYLVKRTGEKVFLECVQDMDHENMFWYRQDPGLGLRLIYFSYDVKMKEKGDIPEGYSVSREKKERFSLILESASTNQTSMYLCASSFLAGAKETQYFGPGTRLLVL.

The chain links TRBV10-3 to TRBJ2-2; TRBD1 aligns across 11 bases. Germline CDR1 reads ENHRY; CDR2 reads SYGVKD. V lost 11 bases and J lost 5; bases outside the gene matches: 10. The CDR3 extends over 15 amino acids. As DNA, the CDR3 is TGTGCCCACACGCCGGGACAGGGGGGAACCGGGGAGCTGTTTTTT. It encodes CAHTPGQGGTGELFF.

The chain links TRBV11-2 to TRBJ2-3, with 10 bases matching TRBD2. CDR1 and CDR2 (germline): SGHAT, FQNNGV. The junction had 5 bases not matched to a gene; V was cut back by 5 bases and J by 9 bases. The CDR3 is made up of 13 amino acids. CDR3 protein: CASSRERGGTQYF. The CDR3 DNA reads TGTGCCAGCAGCCGCGAGCGGGGGGGCACGCAGTATTTT. The full variable domain, its missing parts supplied by reference TRBV11-2 and TRBJ2-3, is EAGVAQSPRYKIIEKRQSVAFWCNPISGHATLYWYQQILGQGPKLLIQFQNNGVVDDSQLPKDRFSAERLKGVDSTLKIQPAKLEDSAVYLCASSRERGGTQYFGPGTRLTVL.

The chain links TRBV9 to TRBJ2-1; 10 bases fit TRBD2. V lost 0 bases and J lost 9; bases outside the gene matches: 6. Germline assignment: CDR1 SGDLS and CDR2 YYNGEE. The CDR3 sequence is 15 residues long. The CDR3 bases are TGTGCCAGCAGCGTAGTGTCTAGCGGGAGAAGTGAGCAGTTCTTC. It specifies CASSVVSSGRSEQFF.

The genes are TRBV19 and TRBJ2-1, with no clear D. Germline assignment: CDR1 LNHDA and CDR2 SQIVND (reference sequence). Deletions cut 3 bases from V and 0 bases from J, with 6 bases between. This CDR3 is 14 amino acids long. The CDR3 DNA is TGTGCCAGTAGTATTGGTAGCTCCTACAATGAGCAGTTCTTC. Protein product: CASSIGSSYNEQFF.

The V call is TRBV11-3, the J call TRBJ2-2; 7 bases are a match to TRBD1. Germline-derived CDR1 and CDR2 are SGHNT and YENEEA. The CDR3 extends over 16 amino acids. J gave up 6 bases and V 4 bases, and 11 bases lay outside the gene matches. CDR3 sequence: CASSSKTGIVAGELFF. CDR3 DNA: TGTGCCAGCAGCTCAAAGACAGGGATTGTAGCCGGGGAGCTGTTTTTT.

The rearrangement joins TRBV6-6 to TRBJ1-1; a possible D gene is TRBD1 (5 bases). The CDR3 contains 14 residues. The V gene lost 2 bases and the J gene lost 4 bases, with 11 bases spanning the gap. Germline lookup yields CDR1 MNHNY and CDR2 SVGAGI (reference sequence). CDR3 nucleotide sequence: TGTGCCAGCAGTTACAGGAAAGGGACCACTGAAGCTTTCTTT. It encodes CASSYRKGTTEAFF.

The genes are TRBV5-4 and TRBJ2-5, with 15 nucleotides matching TRBD2. Germline loops: CDR1 SGHNT, CDR2 YYREEE (reference sequence). V was clipped by 3 bases and J by 5 bases; unmatched bases: 5. There are 16 residues in the CDR3. The CDR3, as DNA: TGTGCCAGCAGCTGGGCCGGGACTAGCGGGAGGGAGACCCAGTACTTC. Its protein is CASSWAGTSGRETQYF.

V is TRBV7-2 and J is TRBJ2-7; 8 bases map to TRBD1. This CDR3 comprises 14 residues. CDR1 SGHTA and CDR2 FQGNSA come from the germline V gene. Trimming took 4 bases from V and 4 from J; bases not matched to a gene: 6. The CDR3 coding sequence is TGTGCCAGCAGCTCAGACAGGGGAGAGTACGAGCAGTACTTC. Translation: CASSSDRGEYEQYF.

The J gene is TRBJ2-7, the V gene TRBV18; maybe TRBD1 (7 bases). The CDR3 contains 16 residues. Trimming removed 3 bases from V and 0 bases from J, with 15 bases in between. Germline-derived CDR1 and CDR2 are KGHSH and LQKENI. DNA of the CDR3: TGTGCCAGCTCACCTAGGCAGGGGGGAACCTCCTACGAGCAGTACTTC. Translation: CASSPRQGGTSYEQYF.

The chain uses TRBV19 and TRBJ2-7; 9 nucleotides line up with TRBD2. CDR1 is LNHDA and CDR2 is SQIVND in the germline V gene (reference sequence). The CDR3 consists of 16 residues. The V and J ends lost 1 base and 3 bases, in that order; junction bases with no gene match: 7. The CDR3 DNA reads TGTGCCAGTAGTATAGCCGGGCCGCGGGAGGGCTACGAGCAGTACTTC. Encoded protein: CASSIAGPREGYEQYF.

The chain employs TRBV5-1 and TRBJ2-5; D is ambiguous. Per the germline V gene, CDR1 is SGHRS and CDR2 is YFSETQ. V lost 0 bases, J lost 5 bases, and 11 bases lay in between. The CDR3 has 14 residues. Here the CDR3 reads CASSLADGWETQYF. The CDR3 DNA follows: TGCGCCAGCAGCTTGGCGGACGGGTGGGAGACCCAGTACTTC.

V and J are TRBV15 and TRBJ2-1, with D perhaps matching TRBD2 (6 bases). Per the germline V gene, CDR1 is LNHNV and CDR2 is YYDKDF (reference sequence). The CDR3 covers 14 residues. With 2 bases removed from V and 5 bases from J, the gap between germline ends came to 10 bases. DNA for the CDR3: TGTGCCACCAGCAGAATAGCGGTTAACAATGAGCAGTTCTTC. It is translated as CATSRIAVNNEQFF.

This chain uses TRBV2 with TRBJ2-1, with D unclear. This CDR3 region has 14 residues. Trimming removed 8 bases from V and 2 bases from J, with 13 bases in between. Germline CDR1 and CDR2: SNHLY and FYNNEI. The CDR3 sequence: CASHQMVPYNEQFF. DNA for the CDR3: TGTGCCAGCCATCAGATGGTCCCCTACAATGAGCAGTTCTTC.

The V gene is TRBV7-3, the J gene TRBJ2-2; 8 positions match TRBD2. Germline V lookup: CDR1 SGHTA, CDR2 FQGTGA. The CDR3 extends over 17 amino acids. Unmatched junction bases numbered 3, after V lost 0 bases and J lost 0 bases. The CDR3 DNA sequence: TGTGCCAGCAGCTTAACTTTAGCGGGAACGAACACCGGGGAGCTGTTTTTT. The encoded protein is CASSLTLAGTNTGELFF.

The chain recombines TRBV5-1 with TRBJ2-1; 7 bases are a match to TRBD1. The germline V gene has CDR1 SGHRS and CDR2 YFSETQ. V shed 0 bases and J 9 bases; nucleotides not matched to a gene: 6. This CDR3 is 14 amino acids long. The CDR3: CASSLEGAFGEQFF. Here the CDR3 DNA reads TGCGCCAGCAGCTTGGAGGGGGCCTTTGGTGAGCAGTTCTTC.

This clone was recorded only once. V is TRBV5-1 and J is TRBJ2-5; 11 nucleotides agree with TRBD1. The CDR3 extends over 16 amino acids. Trimming removed 4 bases from V and 5 bases from J; junction bases left unmatched: 10. CDR1 is SGHRS and CDR2 is YFSETQ in the germline V gene. CDR3 amino acids: CASSAGTGGDGETQYF. CDR3 nucleotides: TGCGCCAGCAGCGCCGGGACAGGGGGTGACGGGGAGACCCAGTACTTC.

The gene calls are TRBV5-1 and TRBJ2-1, with TRBD2 identical over 15 bases. The CDR3 loop spans 16 amino acids. Trimming took 4 bases from V and 7 from J; bases not matched to a gene: 6. Per the germline V gene, CDR1 is SGHRS and CDR2 is YFSETQ. CDR3 sequence: CASSLLGLAGGNEQFF. CDR3 DNA sequence: TGCGCCAGCAGCCTGCTAGGACTAGCGGGAGGGAATGAGCAGTTCTTC. Drawing the rest from reference TRBV5-1 and TRBJ2-1, the complete variable domain is KAGVTQTPRYLIKTRGQQVTLSCSPISGHRSVSWYQQTPGQGLQFLFEYFSETQRNKGNFPGRFSGRQFSNSRSEMNVSTLELGDSALYLCASSLLGLAGGNEQFFGPGTRLTVL.

In this sample, this clone turned up once. The V call is TRBV2, the J call TRBJ2-6, with 7 positions matching TRBD2. The CDR3 consists of 19 residues. V lost 6 bases and J lost 0; bases outside the gene matches: 14. Germline CDR1 SNHLY, CDR2 FYNNEI. In nucleotides, the CDR3 is TGTGCCAGCAGCTCTCAGACTAGCTCCCTATCCTCTGGGGCCAACGTCCTGACTTTC. This gives the protein CASSSQTSSLSSGANVLTF.

The chain joins TRBV7-8 to TRBJ2-1; TRBD2 matches 7 bases. CDR1 is SGHVS, CDR2 FQNEAQ, per germline. The CDR3 has 16 amino acids. The J segment lost 0 bases and the V segment lost 3 bases, leaving 5 bases of the junction unmatched. CDR3 DNA: TGTGCCAGCAGCTTCCTTAGCGGGCCCTCCTACAATGAGCAGTTCTTC. This translates into CASSFLSGPSYNEQFF. The variable domain in full, with the rest retrieved from reference TRBV7-8 and TRBJ2-1, is GAGVSQSPRYKVAKRGQDVALRCDPISGHVSLFWYQQALGQGPEFLTYFQNEAQLDKSGLPSDRFFAERPEGSVSTLKIQRTQQEDSAVYLCASSFLSGPSYNEQFFGPGTRLTVL.

The V gene is TRBV28, the J gene TRBJ1-2; 7 bases map to TRBD1. CDR1 is MDHEN, CDR2 SYDVKM, per germline. J gave up 2 bases and V 6 bases, and 15 bases lay outside the gene matches. The CDR3 extends over 17 amino acids. The CDR3 DNA sequence: TGTGCCAGCAGGTCCCTCCAAAAGGGGGCCACCAACTATGGCTACACCTTC. Translated: CASRSLQKGATNYGYTF.